This T cell receptor beta chain is drawn from a study of blood T cells in healthy people across ages. Study-wide background: Template switching picked up about one barcoded beta molecule for each two T cells.

Regarding this clonotype: Its antigen is not identified.

Overall study findings and caveats: No conclusive comparison of naive versus antigen-experienced cells was possible with unsorted PBMCs.

PCR was performed a second time for about 7 to 11 cycles using a sample-barcoded 5' primer and a J-beta primer mix. TCRdb itself ran the 5' RACE reads through MiXCR, one entry per CDR3 protein. The table shows about 1.4 million distinct CDR3 sequences, with 59% occurring only once. The germline gives CDR1 SGHAT, CDR2 FQNNGV. The CDR3 extends over 17 amino acids. V was cut by 3 bases and J by 1 base, with 17 bases left in between. This TCR derives from a man aged 18 to 30 in good health. The sequencing sample was made of blood. This rearrangement joins TRBV11-2 to TRBJ2-3; D is unclear. In nucleotides, the CDR3 is TGTGCCAGCAGCTTCTTGACCCGCCTTGGTGGCACAGATACGCAGTATTTT. It encodes CASSFLTRLGGTDTQYF.